This T cell receptor (beta chain) was profiled in a study of blood T cells in healthy people across ages. At the level of the study: Researchers report that template switching captured about one barcoded beta molecule per two T cells.

Next came a second PCR, run for roughly 6 to 11 cycles, which used a sample-barcoded 5' primer along with a J-beta primer mix. MiXCR, applied by TCRdb to the 5' RACE reads, yields one record per CDR3 protein. The profile covers around 1,000,000 distinct CDR3 sequences, with under 30% appearing a single time and 0.75% taken by the ten largest. This clonotype was detected a few times. Trimming took off 0 bases at V and 2 bases at J, with 11 bases between the two ends. Per the germline V gene, CDR1 is LGHNA and CDR2 is YNFKEQ. CDR3 length equals 15 residues. The same sample was also used in a study of T cells of mothers and their children.

The chain uses TRBV4-2 and TRBJ2-7; the D is unclear. This clonotype was obtained from a girl aged 2-15 years in good health. Input material: blood. The CDR3 protein is CASSQEVRVTYEQYF. CDR3 in DNA: TGTGCCAGCAGCCAAGAGGTTCGGGTTACCTACGAGCAGTACTTC.